This is a list of T cell receptor beta chains from one sample in a study of shared clonotypes between healthy human individuals. Sequenced by immunoSEQ multiplex PCR; TCRdb stores in-frame clones only, minus some. Altogether about 490,000 clones are present, 79% being singletons, with the ten largest covering roughly 12%. Sequencing input: PBMCs. The receptor set was obtained from a woman aged 40 to 50 in good health. Some clones in this sample may be carry-over from other donors' samples. CDR3s include the opening cysteine and the closing phenylalanine or tryptophan. Fields, in order: J gene, clone size, D gene, V gene, CDR3 protein, CDR3 DNA. A D gene is named only where the DNA matches it firmly. Clone size is not always given. Where it is, it says once, few, many or a class for expanded clones.

TRBJ2-1 - - TRBV19 CASSISGRNEQFF TGTGCCAGTAGTATATCCGGGCGGAATGAGCAGTTCTTC
TRBJ2-3 - - TRBV30 CAWNRNSAWDAAIRRDTQYF TGTGCCTGGAACCGAAACTCCGCCTGGGACGCAGCAATAAGGCGGGATACGCAGTATTTT
TRBJ2-1 - - TRBV30 CAWSWVYGDGEQFF TGTGCCTGGAGTTGGGTCTATGGTGATGGGGAGCAGTTCTTC
TRBJ2-5 - - TRBV5-1 CASSLEGGETQYF TGCGCCAGCAGCTTGGAGGGGGGGGAGACCCAGTACTTC
TRBJ2-1 - TRBD2 TRBV18 CASSPPGLDSDEQFF TGTGCCAGCTCACCACCCGGACTAGACTCCGATGAGCAGTTCTTC
TRBJ2-5 - - TRBV15 CATSRQREVTQYF TGTGCCACCAGCAGACAACGAGAGGTGACCCAGTACTTC
TRBJ1-2 many - TRBV5-1 CASSLVAVNYGYTF TGCGCCAGCAGCTTGGTCGCCGTTAATTATGGCTACACCTTC
TRBJ1-2 once - TRBV4-1 CASSQTGSLYGYTF TGCGCCAGCAGCCAAACAGGGAGCCTCTATGGCTACACCTTC
TRBJ2-2 - TRBD1 TRBV7-2 CASSFTNTGAANTGELFF TGTGCCAGCAGCTTCACGAACACAGGGGCCGCGAACACCGGGGAGCTGTTTTTT
TRBJ1-3 - - TRBV7-3 CASSLKGDKPGNTIYF TGTGCCAGCAGCTTAAAAGGGGACAAGCCTGGAAACACCATATATTTT
TRBJ1-5 - - TRBV2 CASSPGRNNQPQHF TGTGCCAGCAGCCCGGGGAGGAACAATCAGCCCCAGCATTTT
TRBJ2-2 - TRBD1 TRBV5-6 CASSDDREIITGELFF TGTGCCAGCAGCGACGACAGGGAAATTATCACCGGGGAGCTGTTTTTT
TRBJ1-2 - TRBD1 TRBV28 CASSLIGQGFSNYGYTF TGTGCCAGCAGTTTAATCGGACAGGGTTTTTCTAACTATGGCTACACCTTC
TRBJ1-5 - - TRBV28 CASSILSDGSNQPQHF TGTGCCAGCAGCATCCTCTCCGACGGTAGCAATCAGCCCCAGCATTTT
TRBJ2-1 - - TRBV18 CASSWTNYNEQFF TGTGCCAGCTCTTGGACTAACTACAATGAGCAGTTCTTC
TRBJ2-3 few - TRBV7-3 CASSLRSGASTDTQYF TGTGCCAGCAGCTTACGAAGCGGAGCTAGCACAGATACGCAGTATTTT
TRBJ2-3 - - TRBV10-3 CAIRNTGATDTQYF TGTGCCATCAGGAACACAGGAGCCACAGATACGCAGTATTTT
TRBJ1-5 - - TRBV5-4 CASSLGPGEQPQHF TGTGCCAGCAGCTTGGGGCCGGGAGAACAGCCCCAGCATTTT
TRBJ2-7 - TRBD2 TRBV10-1 CASSEIRGGVYEQYF TGCGCCAGCAGTGAGATTCGCGGGGGGGTCTACGAGCAGTACTTC
TRBJ2-2 - - TRBV21-1 CASRPLWGRVYGTGELFF TGTGCCAGCAGGCCTCTTTGGGGCAGGGTATATGGCACCGGGGAGCTGTTTTTT
TRBJ2-5 once TRBD2 TRBV11-2 CASSLLAGTSLGTQYF TGTGCCAGCAGCTTACTGGCCGGGACTAGCTTGGGGACCCAGTACTTC
TRBJ2-2 - TRBD1 TRBV14 CASSRDRTAGELFF TGTGCCAGCAGTCGGGACAGGACCGCCGGGGAGCTGTTTTTT
TRBJ2-7 - TRBD1 TRBV6-1 CASIWDRGSYEQYF TGTGCCAGCATTTGGGACAGGGGCTCCTACGAGCAGTACTTC
TRBJ2-1 many - TRBV5-1 CASRVGEHNEQFF TGCGCCAGCAGAGTCGGCGAGCACAATGAGCAGTTCTTC
TRBJ2-7 - TRBD2 TRBV11-3 CASSLRPAGGLYEQYF TGTGCCAGCAGCTTACGTCCAGCGGGAGGTCTGTACGAGCAGTACTTC
TRBJ2-3 - - TRBV13 CASKMLGSTDTQYF TGTGCCAGCAAGATGCTAGGGAGCACAGATACGCAGTATTTT
TRBJ2-5 - - TRBV7-2 CASSLGGGGETQYF TGTGCCAGCAGCTTAGGTGGAGGGGGCGAGACCCAGTACTTC
TRBJ2-2 - TRBD2 TRBV9 CASSVVGLAGVGTGELFF TGTGCCAGCAGCGTAGTGGGACTAGCGGGAGTTGGCACCGGGGAGCTGTTTTTT